The rows below give T cell receptor beta chains drawn from one sample of a study of blood T cell repertoires in COVID-19. Assay used: immunoSEQ multiplex PCR; TCRdb lists only in-frame clones, some missing. The sample has about 270,000 clones, approximately 92% seen once. Specimen: PBMCs or T cells enriched from blood (not recorded which). The receptors originated from a woman aged 18-29 years who had recovered from COVID-19. The CDR3 runs from the conserved cysteine through the conserved F or W. D genes are given only for firm matches. Size is omitted from some rows. Given values are once, few, many or a class for expanded clones.

d_call	j_call	v_call	clone_size	cdr3_nt	cdr3_aa
TRBD2	TRBJ2-5	TRBV7-8	-	TGTGCCAGCAGCTTGTCGGGGGGTGTAGAGACCCAGTACTTC	CASSLSGGVETQYF
TRBD2	TRBJ2-3	TRBV2	-	TGTGCCAGCAGTGCGGATAGGACTAGCGGCACAGATACGCAGTATTTT	CASSADRTSGTDTQYF
TRBD2	TRBJ2-2	TRBV23-1	-	TGCGCCAGCAGTCAACCCAGCGGGGGCCACAACGACACCGGGGAGCTGTTTTTT	CASSQPSGGHNDTGELFF
-	TRBJ2-1	TRBV29-1	-	TGCAGCGTCGTACTGGATGAGCAGTTCTTC	CSVVLDEQFF
-	TRBJ2-7	TRBV5-5	-	TGTGCCAGCAGCTTGGCCGGGGTCTACGAGCAGTACTTC	CASSLAGVYEQYF
-	TRBJ1-6	TRBV5-4	-	TGTGCCAGCAGCTTGAGGGGGGGGACGAATTCACCCCTCCACTTT	CASSLRGGTNSPLHF
TRBD1	TRBJ1-6	TRBV5-1	-	TGCGCCAGCAGCCTGGCAGGGGGGAATTCACCCCTCCACTTT	CASSLAGGNSPLHF
-	TRBJ1-1	TRBV6-5	-	TGTGCCACCCTCGGGGGGAACACTGAAGCTTTCTTT	CATLGGNTEAFF
-	TRBJ2-7	TRBV5-5	-	TGTGCCAGCAGCTTTGAAGATGTTGGGCTTCCCTACGAGCAGTACTTC	CASSFEDVGLPYEQYF
-	TRBJ1-2	TRBV20-1	-	TGCAGTGCTGTTCGGGGGTATGGCTACACCTTC	CSAVRGYGYTF
-	TRBJ2-7	TRBV4-1	-	TGCGCCAGCAGCCAAGGCGACTCCACCTACGAGCAGTACTTC	CASSQGDSTYEQYF
-	TRBJ2-7	TRBV15	-	TGTGCCACCAGCAGAGGACAGGACCGCTCCTACGAGCAGTACTTC	CATSRGQDRSYEQYF
-	TRBJ1-2	TRBV4-1	-	TGCGCCAGCAGCCAAGAACAGGGCTGGTACTATGGCTACACCTTC	CASSQEQGWYYGYTF
TRBD1	TRBJ2-4	TRBV28	once	TGTGCCAGCAGGTCAGGGGGTGGCAAAAACATTCAGTACTTC	CASRSGGGKNIQYF
-	TRBJ1-4	TRBV4-2	-	TGTGCCAGCAGCACGCGGGGAGGGGAGTTTGGTGAAAAACTGTTTTTT	CASSTRGGEFGEKLFF
TRBD1	TRBJ1-6	TRBV6-5	few	TGTGCCAGCAGCCGGGACAGCTATAATTCACCCCTCCACTTT	CASSRDSYNSPLHF
-	TRBJ2-7	TRBV11-2	-	TGTGCCAGCAGCTTCCGGACAGTCTCGGAGCAGTACTTC	CASSFRTVSEQYF
TRBD1	TRBJ2-7	TRBV5-1	-	TGCGCCAGCAGCTTGGTCGGGACAGGGGATAGCGGGCAGTACTTC	CASSLVGTGDSGQYF
-	TRBJ2-5	TRBV3-1/TRBV3-2	-	TGTGCCAGCAGCCCCCCACGGAGGGAGACCCAGTACTTC	CASSPPRRETQYF
-	TRBJ2-3	TRBV7-2	-	TGTGCCAGCAGCTCCCTCGGGGGGCCTCCTTTAGATACGCAGTATTTT	CASSSLGGPPLDTQYF
-	TRBJ2-3	TRBV9	-	TGTGCCAGCAGCGTAGGGACAGCGCAAGTTGGAACGCAGTATTTT	CASSVGTAQVGTQYF
-	TRBJ1-3	TRBV5-6	-	TGTGCCAGCAGCTCGACAGTCTCTGGAAACACCATATATTTT	CASSSTVSGNTIYF
-	TRBJ2-3	TRBV10-2	-	TGCGCCAGCAGTGAGTCGGGCGGGGCAGATACGCAGTATTTT	CASSESGGADTQYF
TRBD2	TRBJ2-5	TRBV7-7	-	TGTGCTAGCAGTCCTAGAGTCTCCGGGGGGTCCCAAGAGACCCAGTACTTC	CASSPRVSGGSQETQYF
-	TRBJ1-5	TRBV19	-	TGTGCCAGTAAAGGGGTCCGGCAGCCCCAGCATTTT	CASKGVRQPQHF
-	TRBJ1-1	TRBV18	-	TGTGCCAGCTCACCGGTCATACGACAGGCCCTTATGAACACTGAAGCTTTCTTT	CASSPVIRQALMNTEAFF
TRBD2	TRBJ2-3	TRBV2	-	TGTGCCAGCACGGGACTAGCAGCGGGTGGAGGCACAGATACGCAGTATTTT	CASTGLAAGGGTDTQYF
TRBD2	TRBJ2-5	TRBV3-1/TRBV3-2	-	TGTGCCAGCAGCGGGCGGGGGGGACAAGAGACCCAGTACTTC	CASSGRGGQETQYF
-	TRBJ1-3	TRBV7-7	-	TGTGCTAGCAGCTTAGCACAAGGGAGCGGGAACACCATATATTTT	CASSLAQGSGNTIYF
TRBD1	TRBJ1-3	TRBV19	-	TGTGCCAGTAGTCCCGGGACAGGCTCTGGAAACACCATATATTTT	CASSPGTGSGNTIYF
-	TRBJ2-7	TRBV6-1	few	TGTGCCAGCAGTGAAGCGACCACTAGCTCCTACGAGCAGTACTTC	CASSEATTSSYEQYF
TRBD2	TRBJ2-5	TRBV4-2	-	TGTGCCAGCAGCCGGGGAACTAGCGGGGCACCCGAAGAGACCCAGTACTTC	CASSRGTSGAPEETQYF
TRBD2	TRBJ2-1	TRBV10-3	-	TGTGCCATCAGTGAACCCGGGGGCACCGGGACTAGGATCGGTGAGCAGTTCTTC	CAISEPGGTGTRIGEQFF
-	TRBJ1-1	TRBV5-5	-	TGTGCCAGCAGCTTCGCAGGGGCGATAAACACTGAAGCTTTCTTT	CASSFAGAINTEAFF
TRBD1	TRBJ1-2	TRBV12-3/TRBV12-4	-	TGTGCCAGCAGTCCCGGGACAGGGGATGGCTACACCTTC	CASSPGTGDGYTF
-	TRBJ2-5	TRBV6-2/TRBV6-3	-	TGTGCCAGCAGTTGGGGACTTGTCCAAGAGACCCAGTACTTC	CASSWGLVQETQYF
TRBD1	TRBJ1-5	TRBV27	-	TGTGCCAGCAGTCCACTCCGGGACAGTCCTCAGCCCCAGCATTTT	CASSPLRDSPQPQHF
TRBD1	TRBJ2-1	TRBV19	-	TGTGCCAGCCAACGACAGGGGTTCGATGAGCAGTTCTTC	CASQRQGFDEQFF
TRBD2	TRBJ2-2	TRBV7-2	-	TGTGCCAGCAGCTTAATCGATGGACTAGCGGGGGACACCGGGGAGCTGTTTTTT	CASSLIDGLAGDTGELFF
TRBD1	TRBJ2-1	TRBV18	-	TGTGCCAGCTCACCACGAGGGACAGGGACAGTAGATGAGCAGTTCTTC	CASSPRGTGTVDEQFF
TRBD1	TRBJ1-3	TRBV5-1	-	TGCGCCAGCAGCCCGGGGACAGGGGGAGAAAACACCATATATTTT	CASSPGTGGENTIYF
-	TRBJ1-2	TRBV3-1/TRBV3-2	once	TGTGCCAGCAGCCAAGAGGGCGCCTACGGCTACACCTTC	CASSQEGAYGYTF
-	TRBJ1-1	TRBV21-1	-	TGTGCCAGCAGCAAGGACACCCGGTACACTGAAGCTTTCTTT	CASSKDTRYTEAFF
-	TRBJ1-6	TRBV12-3/TRBV12-4	-	TGTGCCAGCAGTTTAGGGGGGGAATCACCCCTCCACTTT	CASSLGGESPLHF
-	TRBJ2-7	TRBV27	-	TGTGCCAGCAGTTTGAGCCGGGGAAGGGAGCAGTACTTC	CASSLSRGREQYF